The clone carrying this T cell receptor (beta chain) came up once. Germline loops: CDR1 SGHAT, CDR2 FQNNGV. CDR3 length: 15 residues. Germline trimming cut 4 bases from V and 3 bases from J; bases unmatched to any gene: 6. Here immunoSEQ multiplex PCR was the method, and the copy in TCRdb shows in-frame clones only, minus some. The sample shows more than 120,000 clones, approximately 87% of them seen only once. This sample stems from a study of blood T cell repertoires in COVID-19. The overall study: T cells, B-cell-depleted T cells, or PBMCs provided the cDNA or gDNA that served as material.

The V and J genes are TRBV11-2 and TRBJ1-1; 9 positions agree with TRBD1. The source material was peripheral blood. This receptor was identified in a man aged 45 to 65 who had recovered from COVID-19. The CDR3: CASSSSDRGDTEAFF. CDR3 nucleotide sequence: TGTGCCAGCAGCTCCTCGGACAGGGGAGACACTGAAGCTTTCTTT.